This T cell receptor (beta chain) was sequenced for a study of graft-versus-host responses after intestinal transplantation. Looking at the study overall: In this cohort, recipients had multivisceral, liver-intestinal, or isolated intestinal transplants. Findings and caveats of the study: Some GvH clones were seen earlier in gut or blood, suggesting intestinal origin.

V was shortened by 6 bases and J by 5 bases, with 19 bases between the two germline ends. This CDR3 spans 14 amino acids. CDR1 and CDR2 from the germline V gene are SQVTM and ANQGSEA. Sorting was performed after the reaction on proliferating CFSE-low CD3+CD4+ and CD3+CD8+ responders. Clones were sequenced by immunoSEQ multiplex PCR, and TCRdb holds only the in-frame ones, with some missing. The repertoire has more than 12,000 clones, 33% of them found once; the top ten carry around 6%. Sequencing used alloreactive CD4+ T cells from a mixed lymphocyte reaction culture, obtained before intestinal transplant. The subset was: CFSE-low proliferating T cells sorted from roughly 6-day pre-transplant mixed lymphocyte reaction (GvH or HvG direction). The TCR sequence derives from a human patient who received an intestinal transplant. The chain links TRBV29-1 to TRBJ2-5, with TRBD2 as a possible D gene (6 bases). The CDR3 coding sequence is TGCAGCGTCGTCGGGGGTCGGGTCGGGGAGACCCAGTACTTC. Protein product: CSVVGGRVGETQYF.